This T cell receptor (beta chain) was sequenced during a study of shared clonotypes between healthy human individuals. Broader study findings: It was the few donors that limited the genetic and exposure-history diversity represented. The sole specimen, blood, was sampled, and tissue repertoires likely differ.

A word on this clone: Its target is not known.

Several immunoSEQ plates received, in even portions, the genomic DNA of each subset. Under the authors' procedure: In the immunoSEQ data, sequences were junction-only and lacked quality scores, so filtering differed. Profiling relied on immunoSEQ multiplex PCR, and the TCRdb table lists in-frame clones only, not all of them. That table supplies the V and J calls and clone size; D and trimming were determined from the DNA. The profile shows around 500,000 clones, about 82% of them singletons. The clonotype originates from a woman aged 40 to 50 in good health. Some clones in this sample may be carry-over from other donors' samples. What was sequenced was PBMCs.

This CDR3 is CASRDGNTEAFF. The CDR3 DNA is TGCGCCAGCAGGGACGGGAACACTGAAGCTTTCTTT. The rearrangement uses TRBV5-1 and TRBJ1-1; D is unresolved. In germline, CDR1 is SGHRS, CDR2 YFSETQ. The CDR3 runs 12 residues. With 5 bases removed from V and 1 base from J, the gap between germline ends came to 6 bases.